The text below deals with one T cell receptor (beta chain). Method: immunoSEQ multiplex PCR; TCRdb's copy keeps in-frame clones and lacks some. In the table there are tens of thousands of clones, 85% to 95% of which are singletons. CDR1 and CDR2 from the germline V gene are MNHNY and SVGAGI (reference sequence). The CDR3 is 13 amino acids. The V end was cut by 6 bases, the J end by 1 base, with 9 bases between. The data originate from a study of T cell changes during pregnancy in multiple sclerosis. The sample in question was CD4+ T cells from peripheral blood mononuclear cells, obtained in the second trimester of pregnancy. This sequence originates from a female donor with multiple sclerosis, enrolled in a pregnancy study. The rearrangement links TRBV6-6 to TRBJ1-1; D is unresolved. The CDR3 here is CASRAEANTEAFF. The CDR3 bases are TGTGCCAGCAGAGCCGAGGCGAACACTGAAGCTTTCTTT.